The rows below give T cell receptor beta chains drawn from one sample of a study of radiotherapy plus CTLA-4 blockade in lung cancer. Only in-frame clones appear in the TCRdb table, and some are missing; sequencing was by immunoSEQ multiplex PCR. The profile covers approximately 48,000 clones, with approximately 85% appearing a single time and more than 4.5% taken by the ten largest. Sequencing used peripheral blood, obtained from a patient treated with radiotherapy plus ipilimumab. These receptors came from a human donor with non-small cell lung cancer whose response to radiotherapy plus ipilimumab could not be evaluated. CDR3s include the opening cysteine and the closing phenylalanine or tryptophan. Fields, in order: D gene, J gene, V gene, clone size, CDR3 protein, CDR3 DNA. D genes are given only for firm matches. Only part of the rows carry a size: once, few, many, or a class if the clone is expanded.

D: TRBD1
J: TRBJ1-1
V: TRBV28
size: -
CDR3: CASSPRGDAFF
DNA: TGTGCCAGCAGTCCCAGGGGGGACGCTTTCTTT

D: -
J: TRBJ1-6
V: TRBV5-1
size: -
CDR3: CASRWGEGSPLHF
DNA: TGCGCCAGCAGATGGGGTGAGGGATCACCCCTCCACTTT

D: -
J: TRBJ1-4
V: TRBV6-6
size: -
CDR3: CASGGGGPKDRFF
DNA: TGTGCCAGCGGGGGCGGAGGCCCGAAAGATCGGTTTTTT

D: -
J: TRBJ2-3
V: TRBV5-1
size: -
CDR3: CASSLDGTSTDTQYF
DNA: TGCGCCAGCAGCTTGGACGGGACTAGCACAGATACGCAGTATTTT

D: -
J: TRBJ1-2
V: TRBV5-6
size: -
CDR3: CASSSEDFRGYGYTF
DNA: TGTGCCAGCTCCTCGGAAGACTTTCGTGGCTATGGCTACACCTTC

D: TRBD1
J: TRBJ2-1
V: TRBV7-2
size: -
CDR3: CASSLSGTGYNEQFF
DNA: TGTGCCAGCAGCCTATCCGGGACAGGCTACAATGAGCAGTTCTTC

D: TRBD1
J: TRBJ2-7
V: TRBV27
size: few
CDR3: CASSPRDRLYEQYF
DNA: TGTGCCAGCAGTCCACGGGACAGACTCTACGAGCAGTACTTC

D: -
J: TRBJ1-5
V: TRBV7-7
size: -
CDR3: CASSLPRRLEGNQPQHF
DNA: TGTGCTAGCAGCTTACCCCGGCGGCTCGAGGGCAATCAGCCCCAGCATTTT

D: TRBD2
J: TRBJ2-3
V: TRBV5-6
size: -
CDR3: CASSRPGEGLSDTQYF
DNA: TGTGCCAGCAGCAGGCCGGGGGAGGGACTCTCAGATACGCAGTATTTT

D: TRBD1
J: TRBJ2-7
V: TRBV6-5
size: -
CDR3: CASSRKTGGSYEQYF
DNA: TGTGCCAGCAGTCGTAAGACAGGGGGTTCCTACGAGCAGTACTTC

D: -
J: TRBJ2-7
V: TRBV19
size: -
CDR3: CASSVSTGTYEQYF
DNA: TGTGCCAGTAGTGTATCGACAGGGACTTACGAGCAGTACTTC

D: TRBD1
J: TRBJ1-2
V: TRBV4-2
size: -
CDR3: CASSQDPTGGLFGYTF
DNA: TGTGCCAGCAGCCAAGACCCGACAGGGGGCCTGTTCGGCTACACCTTC

D: -
J: TRBJ1-2
V: TRBV5-8
size: -
CDR3: CASSLVGGTPYYGYTF
DNA: TGTGCCAGCAGCTTGGTGGGGGGGACACCTTACTATGGCTACACCTTC

D: -
J: TRBJ1-3
V: TRBV19
size: -
CDR3: CASAEYTGLGNTIYF
DNA: TGTGCCAGCGCGGAATATACAGGGCTTGGAAACACCATATATTTT

D: -
J: TRBJ1-1
V: TRBV6-5
size: -
CDR3: CASSFATADTEAFF
DNA: TGTGCCAGCAGTTTTGCCACAGCGGACACTGAAGCTTTCTTT

D: -
J: TRBJ1-3
V: TRBV10-2
size: -
CDR3: CASSMSGNTIYF
DNA: TGCGCCAGCAGCATGAGTGGAAACACCATATATTTT

D: -
J: TRBJ2-5
V: TRBV11-2
size: -
CDR3: CASSPQETQYF
DNA: TGTGCCAGCAGCCCTCAGGAGACCCAGTACTTC

D: TRBD1
J: TRBJ1-1
V: TRBV19
size: once
CDR3: CASSIGTGTPEAFF
DNA: TGTGCCAGTAGTATAGGGACAGGTACCCCTGAAGCTTTCTTT

D: -
J: TRBJ2-7
V: TRBV7-9
size: -
CDR3: CASSLEYYEQYF
DNA: TGTGCCAGCAGCTTAGAGTATTACGAGCAGTACTTC

D: TRBD2
J: TRBJ2-5
V: TRBV28
size: few
CDR3: CASHRPAGGQETQYF
DNA: TGTGCCAGCCACCGGCCAGCGGGAGGCCAAGAGACCCAGTACTTC

D: TRBD1
J: TRBJ2-7
V: TRBV5-8
size: once
CDR3: CAGRRVGGRGRFDEQYF
DNA: TGTGCCGGCAGGCGCGTTGGCGGCAGGGGGCGGTTCGACGAGCAGTACTTC

D: TRBD2
J: TRBJ2-7
V: TRBV14
size: once
CDR3: CASSQDWASGRFFGEQYF
DNA: TGTGCCAGCAGCCAAGATTGGGCTAGCGGGAGGTTTTTCGGCGAGCAGTACTTC

D: TRBD2
J: TRBJ2-7
V: TRBV29-1
size: -
CDR3: CSVSPGTSEQYF
DNA: TGCAGCGTTTCCCCCGGGACTAGCGAGCAGTACTTC